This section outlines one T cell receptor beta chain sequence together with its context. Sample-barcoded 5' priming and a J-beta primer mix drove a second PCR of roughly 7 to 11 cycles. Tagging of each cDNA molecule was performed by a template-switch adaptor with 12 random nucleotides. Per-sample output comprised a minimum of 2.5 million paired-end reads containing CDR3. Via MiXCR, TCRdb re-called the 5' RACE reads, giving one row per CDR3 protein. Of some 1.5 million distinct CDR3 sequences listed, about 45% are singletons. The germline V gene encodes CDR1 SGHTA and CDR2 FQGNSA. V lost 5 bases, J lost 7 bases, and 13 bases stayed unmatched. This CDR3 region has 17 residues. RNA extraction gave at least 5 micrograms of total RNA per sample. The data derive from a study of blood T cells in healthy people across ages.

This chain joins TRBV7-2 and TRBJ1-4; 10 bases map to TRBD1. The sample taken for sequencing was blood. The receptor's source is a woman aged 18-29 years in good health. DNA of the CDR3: TGTGCCAGCAGCAAGGGACAGGGGCGAAGAGACGGTGAAAAACTGTTTTTT. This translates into CASSKGQGRRDGEKLFF.